Sequencing of this T cell receptor beta chain was carried out in a study of a mutant IDH1 vaccine in newly diagnosed glioma. Study-level information: Treatment recipients were around 62% male and around 40% female, and their mean age was roughly 40 years. Week 35 was assigned to visit V12, and week 47 was assigned to visit V13. Earlier treatment was radiotherapy, temozolomide, or both, with most getting both.

Specified time point: week 47, end of study. A 20-mer mutant IDH1 peptide at 300 ug was injected subcutaneously with topical imiquimod. This clone was counted between two and nine times. Its specificity is unknown. Here immunoSEQ multiplex PCR was the method, and the copy in TCRdb shows in-frame clones only, minus some. The sample has tens of thousands of clones, around 90% seen once; the top ten hold around 5.1%. Deletions cut 0 bases from V and 1 base from J, with 7 bases between. This CDR3 is built from 15 residues. Germline V gene sequence: CDR1 KGHSH, CDR2 LQKENI. The sequences come from PBMCs, collected from a glioma patient whose treatment included an IDH1 peptide vaccine. V is TRBV18 and J is TRBJ1-5, with D possibly being TRBD1 (5 bases). The clonotype was recovered from a woman aged 40 to 55 with glioma. CDR3 sequence (DNA): TGTGCCAGCTCACCACCGGGGGGAAGCAATCAGCCCCAGCATTTT. Protein: CASSPPGGSNQPQHF.